This T cell receptor (beta chain) was recorded in a study of cytomegalovirus exposure and HLA in healthy donors. Study background: An early data release held approximately 80 million unique TCRs from HLA-typed donors.

60 Vbeta and 13 Jbeta primers were used in PCR. Measured with immunoSEQ multiplex PCR; TCRdb has only the in-frame clones, and not every one. The profile shows 150,000 to 180,000 clones, about four fifths of them singletons. This CDR3 spans 11 amino acids. V was clipped by 6 bases and J by 11 bases, with 14 bases between them. The germline V gene has CDR1 DFQATT and CDR2 SNEGSKA (reference sequence). Each of the donors was a healthy bone marrow donor. The chain links TRBV20-1 to TRBJ1-3; maybe TRBD1 (6 bases). This TCR was sampled from a man younger than 30 in good health and CMV-seronegative. The sequenced material came from PBMCs. As DNA, the CDR3 is TGCAGTGCGGCCGGGGGGCGGTCCATATATTTT. Protein: CSAAGGRSIYF.